This TCR beta chain appears in the sequencing data of a study of naive CD8 T cells in extremely preterm neonates. Study-level points and caveats: Term neonates approximately 0.4%, young children less than 0.035%, adults 0.0075% to 0.01%; preterm neonates shared around 2.5%.

With 6 bases removed from V and 1 base from J, the gap between germline ends came to 12 bases. The CDR3 consists of 14 residues. The germline gives CDR1 SNHLY, CDR2 FYNNEI. Of note for this clone: Its antigen is currently unknown.

Peripheral blood came from healthy roughly 16-60 month-old surgical children and healthy nonsmoking adults. Live Annexin V-negative naive CD3+CD8+CD45RA+CCR7+ T cells were sorted. About 18,000 to 110,000 naive CD8+ T cells were sorted per sample. Profiling relied on immunoSEQ multiplex PCR, and the TCRdb table lists in-frame clones only, not all of them. The sample contains 4,000 to 4,500 clones, approximately 97% of which appear only once. The sequencing input was naive CD8+ T cells from blood. The source is a human donor in good health. The chain links TRBV2 to TRBJ2-5; D is uncertain. CDR3 amino acids: CASSDPRFQETQYF. In DNA form, the CDR3 reads TGTGCCAGCAGCGATCCTAGATTCCAAGAGACCCAGTACTTC. Full variable domain (missing parts from reference TRBV2 and TRBJ2-5): EPEVTQTPSHQVTQMGQEVILRCVPISNHLYFYWYRQILGQKVEFLVSFYNNEISEKSEIFDDQFSVERPDGSNFTLKIRSTKLEDSAMYFCASSDPRFQETQYFGPGTRLLVL.